The rows below give T cell receptor beta chains drawn from one sample of a study of T cell responses to AZD1222 COVID-19 vaccine. The repertoire was sequenced with immunoSEQ multiplex PCR; TCRdb's copy has only in-frame clones and lacks some. This sample has 120,000 or so clones; around nine tenths occur once, and the top ten carry roughly 7.8%. The source material was peripheral blood, sampled on day 0 of AZD1222 vaccination. The receptors shown here come from an adult in good health. The CDR3 runs from the conserved cysteine through the conserved F or W. Fields, in order: J gene, clone size, D gene, V gene, CDR3 DNA, CDR3 protein. A D gene is named only where the DNA matches it firmly. A row's size may be missing; if present it is once, few, many or a size class.

j_gene: TRBJ2-5; abundance: -; d_gene: -; v_gene: TRBV3-1/TRBV3-2; CDR3nt: TGTGCCAGCAGCCCCCGCCAAGAGACCCAGTACTTC; CDR3aa: CASSPRQETQYF
j_gene: TRBJ1-5; abundance: -; d_gene: -; v_gene: TRBV3-1/TRBV3-2; CDR3nt: TGTGCCAGCAGCCAAGGGCCCTCTAGCAATCAGCCCCAGCATTTT; CDR3aa: CASSQGPSSNQPQHF
j_gene: TRBJ2-7; abundance: -; d_gene: -; v_gene: TRBV15; CDR3nt: TGTGCCACCAGAAGGCAGAGCTCCTACGAGCAGTACTTC; CDR3aa: CATRRQSSYEQYF
j_gene: TRBJ2-1; abundance: -; d_gene: TRBD1; v_gene: TRBV6-2/TRBV6-3; CDR3nt: TGTGCCAGCAGTTACTCGATCCGACAGGGTGGGCAGTTCTTC; CDR3aa: CASSYSIRQGGQFF
j_gene: TRBJ2-6; abundance: once; d_gene: -; v_gene: TRBV28; CDR3nt: TGTGCCAGCAGCTCCTTGGGGGGGCGCGGGGCCAACGTCCTGACTTTC; CDR3aa: CASSSLGGRGANVLTF
j_gene: TRBJ2-6; abundance: -; d_gene: -; v_gene: TRBV5-8; CDR3nt: TGTGCCAGCAGCTTGTTTATTTCGGACTCTGGGGCCAACGTCCTGACTTTC; CDR3aa: CASSLFISDSGANVLTF
j_gene: TRBJ1-5; abundance: -; d_gene: -; v_gene: TRBV27; CDR3nt: TGTGCCAGCAGTCCAGGGATGAGCCATCAGCCCCAGCATTTT; CDR3aa: CASSPGMSHQPQHF
j_gene: TRBJ2-7; abundance: -; d_gene: -; v_gene: TRBV3-1/TRBV3-2; CDR3nt: TGTGCCAGCAGCTCCCCGAGGGGGGAGCAGTACTTC; CDR3aa: CASSSPRGEQYF
j_gene: TRBJ1-6; abundance: -; d_gene: -; v_gene: TRBV7-9; CDR3nt: TGTGCCAGCAGCCGCCTAGGCCCTAATTCACCCCTCCACTTT; CDR3aa: CASSRLGPNSPLHF
j_gene: TRBJ2-7; abundance: -; d_gene: -; v_gene: TRBV28; CDR3nt: TGTGCCAACAGTTTTCCAGACAGAGCTGGAGAGCAGTACTTC; CDR3aa: CANSFPDRAGEQYF
j_gene: TRBJ2-3; abundance: -; d_gene: TRBD2; v_gene: TRBV30; CDR3nt: TGTGCCTGGAGTCGTCCGGGACTAGCGGGAGAGTCAGATACGCAGTATTTT; CDR3aa: CAWSRPGLAGESDTQYF
j_gene: TRBJ2-1; abundance: -; d_gene: TRBD2; v_gene: TRBV10-2; CDR3nt: TGCGCCAGCAGTGAGCCTTCCGCTAGCGGGACCTACAATGAGCAGTTCTTC; CDR3aa: CASSEPSASGTYNEQFF
j_gene: TRBJ2-2; abundance: -; d_gene: -; v_gene: TRBV10-2; CDR3nt: TGCGCCAGCAGTTTTGGGGCCGCCGGGGAGCTGTTTTTT; CDR3aa: CASSFGAAGELFF
j_gene: TRBJ2-5; abundance: -; d_gene: TRBD2; v_gene: TRBV7-6; CDR3nt: TGTGCCAGCAGCTTAGCTCCCCCCCGGATAGCGGGAGTAGAGACCCAGTACTTC; CDR3aa: CASSLAPPRIAGVETQYF
j_gene: TRBJ1-1; abundance: -; d_gene: -; v_gene: TRBV18; CDR3nt: TGTGCCAGCTCAGTCGACAGGAACACTGAAGCTTTCTTT; CDR3aa: CASSVDRNTEAFF
j_gene: TRBJ2-2; abundance: -; d_gene: TRBD2; v_gene: TRBV28; CDR3nt: TGTGCCAGCAGTGGGGGGGGAGCGGGACCCTACACCGGGGAGCTGTTTTTT; CDR3aa: CASSGGGAGPYTGELFF
j_gene: TRBJ2-7; abundance: -; d_gene: -; v_gene: TRBV28; CDR3nt: TGTGCCAGCACTGTGGACGTCCCGACGATCTACGAGCAGTACTTC; CDR3aa: CASTVDVPTIYEQYF
j_gene: TRBJ2-7; abundance: -; d_gene: TRBD1; v_gene: TRBV5-1; CDR3nt: TGCGCCAGCAGCTTGGGACAGGGGGTCCACGAGCAGTACTTC; CDR3aa: CASSLGQGVHEQYF
j_gene: TRBJ1-2; abundance: -; d_gene: -; v_gene: TRBV19; CDR3nt: TGTGCCAGCACCGACAGAGACTATGGCTACACCTTC; CDR3aa: CASTDRDYGYTF
j_gene: TRBJ2-5; abundance: -; d_gene: -; v_gene: TRBV10-3; CDR3nt: TGTGCCATCAGTGACAAAACTAGGGGGGGAGAGACCCAGTACTTC; CDR3aa: CAISDKTRGGETQYF